This T cell receptor (beta chain) was captured by sequencing in a study of T-cell reconstitution after alpha-beta-depleted transplantation in children. Molecular barcoding with unique molecular identifiers was used for the TCRbeta library. TCRdb independently ran MiXCR on the PCR reads; one entry per CDR3 protein. The sample lists about 980,000 distinct CDR3 sequences, less than 30% seen once, with about 28% in the top ten. V shed 7 bases and J shed 8 bases, with 14 bases lying between them. The CDR3 runs 12 residues. In its sample, this clonotype was seen a few times. The rearrangement links TRBV12-3 or TRBV12-4 to TRBJ1-1; a weak D match, TRBD1 (6 bases). Material: PBMCs, mostly from graft donor cells, obtained 360 days after TCRalphabeta/CD19-depleted stem cell transplant. The receptor was derived from a boy under two years old who had a stem cell transplant for SCID, so the T cells may come from the graft donor. CDR3 region: CASTSDSMEAFF. CDR3 DNA sequence: TGTGCCAGCACCTCGGACAGCATGGAAGCTTTCTTT.